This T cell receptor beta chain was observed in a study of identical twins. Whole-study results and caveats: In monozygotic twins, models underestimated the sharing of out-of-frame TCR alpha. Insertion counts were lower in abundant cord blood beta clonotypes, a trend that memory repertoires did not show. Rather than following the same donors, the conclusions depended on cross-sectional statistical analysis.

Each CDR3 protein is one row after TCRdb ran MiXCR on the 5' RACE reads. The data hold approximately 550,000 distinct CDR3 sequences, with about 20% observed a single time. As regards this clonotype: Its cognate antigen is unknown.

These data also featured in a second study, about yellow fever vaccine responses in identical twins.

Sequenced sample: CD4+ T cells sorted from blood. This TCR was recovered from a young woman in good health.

The CDR3 DNA sequence: TGTGCCAGCAGTCTGGCGGGACTAGGGGGAAGAAAGCAGTACTTC. As protein: CASSLAGLGGRKQYF. The V and J genes are TRBV12-3 or TRBV12-4 and TRBJ2-7; 8 bases align to TRBD2. Germline trimming cut 5 bases from V and 8 bases from J; bases unmatched to any gene: 14. There are 15 residues in the CDR3.